This passage covers 19 T cell receptor beta chains from one sample sequenced in a study of CD8+CD57+ T cells in acquired aplastic anemia. TCR beta VDJ and CDR3 profiling used genomic DNA as template. One entry per CDR3 protein, called by TCRdb with MiXCR from the reads. This sample yields roughly 180,000 distinct CDR3 sequences, of which roughly three fifths are seen a single time; 40% to 50% belongs to the top ten. Individuals selected for sequencing had exhibited CD8+CD57+ cell expansion on flow cytometry. The sequencing sample was made of sorted CD4+, CD8+, or CD8+CD57+ T cells (not recorded which) from PBMCs. These receptors all stem from a human donor with aplastic anemia.

This clonotype was counted ten times or more. The rearrangement links TRBV11-2 to TRBJ1-1; D unclear. Trimming left V 2 bases short and J 1 base short, with 11 bases between. The CDR3 runs to 15 residues. Germline-derived CDR1 and CDR2 are SGHAT and FQNNGV. The CDR3 nucleotides are TGTGCCAGCAGCTTAACGGTATGGGGGAACACTGAAGCTTTCTTT. Its translation: CASSLTVWGNTEAFF.

The sample holds many counts of this clonotype. The chain joins TRBV5-4 to TRBJ2-7; 9 bases agree with TRBD1. CDR1 is SGHNT and CDR2 is YYREEE in the germline V gene (reference sequence). V was clipped by 4 bases and J by 5 bases; unmatched bases: 4. The CDR3 loop spans 13 amino acids. The CDR3 loop reads CASSTGQGDEQYF. The CDR3 DNA follows: TGTGCCAGCAGCACGGGACAGGGAGACGAGCAGTACTTC.

This sequence joins TRBV25-1 and TRBJ1-2; maybe TRBD1 (5 bases). The CDR3 is 15 amino acids. CDR1 MGHDK and CDR2 SYGVNS come from the germline V gene. The V end was cut by 2 bases, the J end by 4 bases, with 14 bases between. The CDR3 DNA reads TGTGCCAGCAGTGAAGGGGGAGGACTACTCTATGGCTACACCTTC. This translates into CASSEGGGLLYGYTF.

This clonotype was recorded a few times. CDR3 DNA sequence: TGTGCCAGCAGTGGCCGAGCCTACGAGCAGTACTTC. It codes for CASSGRAYEQYF. V usage is TRBV6-6 and J usage is TRBJ2-7, with D unresolved. This CDR3 spans 12 amino acids. Between the trimmed V and J ends, which lost 5 bases and 2 bases, there was a span of 7 bases. CDR1 is MNHNY, CDR2 SVGAGI, per germline (reference sequence).

Here the CDR3 reads CSRSQGGGQYF. Written as DNA, the CDR3 is TGCAGTAGGTCTCAGGGGGGAGGGCAGTACTTC. V and J are TRBV20-1 and TRBJ2-7; D is perhaps TRBD1 (7 bases). Germline CDR1 and CDR2: DFQATT and SNEGSKA (reference sequence). This CDR3 is built from 11 residues. Trimming shortened V by 8 bases and J by 9 bases, and 17 bases separated the two germline ends.

V gene TRBV5-1 combines with J gene TRBJ2-5, with D possibly matching TRBD2 (6 bases). This CDR3 spans 14 amino acids. CDR1 and CDR2 (germline): SGHRS, YFSETQ. V lost 0 bases, J lost 5 bases, and 11 bases lay in between. CDR3 sequence (DNA): TGCGCCAGCAGCTTGGCTAGCGCACGGGAGACCCAGTACTTC. Protein product: CASSLASARETQYF.

The genes are TRBV2 and TRBJ2-7; D might be TRBD1 (6 bases). This CDR3 comprises 14 residues. V was cut by 2 bases and J by 6 bases, with 14 bases left in between. Germline assignment: CDR1 SNHLY and CDR2 FYNNEI. This chain's CDR3 is CASSENRVDLEQYF. The CDR3, as DNA: TGTGCCAGCAGTGAAAACAGGGTAGACCTCGAGCAGTACTTC.

In this sample, this clonotype turned up many times. This chain uses TRBV5-1 with TRBJ2-7; TRBD1 is a possible D gene (6 bases). The CDR3 totals 14 residues. Germline V gene data show CDR1 as SGHRS and CDR2 as YFSETQ. Trimming took off 3 bases at V and 3 bases at J, with 13 bases between the two ends. The CDR3 reads CASSSETGHYEQYF. CDR3 DNA sequence: TGCGCCAGCAGCTCTGAAACAGGGCACTACGAGCAGTACTTC.

The CDR3 loop reads CASTSGHYYEQYF. The DNA for the CDR3 is TGTGCCAGCACTAGCGGGCATTACTACGAGCAGTACTTC. The V call is TRBV7-2, the J call TRBJ2-7; TRBD2 matches 8 bases. The ends lost 7 bases at V and 3 bases at J; junction bases unmatched: 5. The CDR3 length is 13 residues. In germline, CDR1 is SGHTA, CDR2 FQGNSA.

V and J are TRBV20-1 and TRBJ2-1; 10 positions agree with TRBD2. The CDR3 runs 15 residues. Germline CDR1 and CDR2: DFQATT and SNEGSKA (reference sequence). V lost 4 bases to trimming and J lost 7 bases; unmatched junction nucleotides: 10. CDR3 nucleotide sequence: TGCAGTGCTATGAGGAGTAGCGGGAGGTGGAATGAGCAGTTCTTC. Its protein is CSAMRSSGRWNEQFF.

This clonotype was counted at least ten times. This rearrangement joins TRBV9 to TRBJ1-1; no reliable D call. CDR1 and CDR2 (germline): SGDLS, YYNGEE. This CDR3 contains 12 residues. The ends were cut back, 8 bases at V and 1 base at J, with 9 bases in the middle. CDR3 amino acids: CASVGENTEAFF. The CDR3, as DNA: TGTGCCAGTGTGGGTGAGAACACTGAAGCTTTCTTT.

This clonotype was seen ten or more times. The rearrangement uses TRBV25-1 and TRBJ1-1, with D hard to call. Trimming removed 8 bases from V and 7 bases from J, with 23 bases in between. The CDR3 has 15 amino acids. Germline CDR1 reads MGHDK; CDR2 reads SYGVNS. The CDR3 DNA sequence: TGTGCCAGCTCGACCGAGTCGATAGGTGGCGGTGAAGCTTTCTTT. Its protein is CASSTESIGGGEAFF. The whole variable domain, filled in from reference TRBV25-1 and TRBJ1-1, reads EADIYQTPRYLVIGTGKKITLECSQTMGHDKMYWYQQDPGMELHLIHYSYGVNSTEKGDLSSESTVSRIRTEHFPLTLESARPSHTSQYLCASSTESIGGGEAFFGQGTRLTVV.

The chain joins TRBV19 to TRBJ2-7, with a weak D call TRBD1 (5 bases). V gave up 5 bases and J gave up 0 bases, with 14 bases separating them. Per the germline V gene, CDR1 is LNHDA and CDR2 is SQIVND (reference sequence). This CDR3 region has 15 residues. Here the CDR3 reads CASSASDGHSYEQYF. In DNA, the CDR3 is TGTGCCAGTAGTGCTTCGGACGGACACTCCTACGAGCAGTACTTC.

This clonotype has at least ten counts. The V and J genes are TRBV2 and TRBJ1-1, with TRBD1 matching 8 bases. The trim removed 8 bases at V and 0 bases at J, leaving 5 bases unmatched. The CDR3 is made up of 14 amino acids. Germline V gene lookup returns CDR1 SNHLY and CDR2 FYNNEI. CDR3 residues: CASGDRGLNTEAFF. In DNA form, the CDR3 reads TGTGCCAGCGGCGACAGGGGACTGAACACTGAAGCTTTCTTT. Complete variable domain (other parts from reference TRBV2 and TRBJ1-1): EPEVTQTPSHQVTQMGQEVILRCVPISNHLYFYWYRQILGQKVEFLVSFYNNEISEKSEIFDDQFSVERPDGSNFTLKIRSTKLEDSAMYFCASGDRGLNTEAFFGQGTRLTVV.

The V call is TRBV2, the J call TRBJ2-1; TRBD2 is a possible D gene (5 bases). This CDR3 is 14 amino acids long. V was cut by 6 bases and J by 1 base, with 10 bases left in between. The V gene's germline CDR1 is SNHLY and CDR2 FYNNEI. CDR3 amino acids: CASSSSGSYNEQFF. The CDR3 bases are TGTGCCAGCAGCTCCAGCGGTTCCTACAATGAGCAGTTCTTC.

The J gene is TRBJ2-1, the V gene TRBV20-1, with TRBD2 matching over 7 bases. Germline V gene data show CDR1 as DFQATT and CDR2 as SNEGSKA (reference sequence). V was clipped by 5 bases and J by 10 bases; unmatched bases: 8. This CDR3 comprises 12 residues. Here the CDR3 DNA reads TGCAGTGCTGTCCCCAAAGCGGGGGAGCAGTTCTTC. Translating it yields CSAVPKAGEQFF.

This clonotype has a count of ten or more. The chain carries TRBV12-3 or TRBV12-4 and TRBJ1-2; a weak D match, TRBD1 (6 bases). This CDR3 is built from 16 residues. The germline V and J ends were trimmed by 5 bases and 0 bases, with 16 bases remaining between them. CDR3 coding DNA: TGTGCCAGCAGTCCTACCTCGACAGGTGCTAACTATGGCTACACCTTC. It encodes CASSPTSTGANYGYTF.

This clonotype was recorded at least ten times. The chain recombines TRBV13 with TRBJ2-3, with D possibly being TRBD2 (6 bases). From germline, CDR1 is PRHDT and CDR2 FYEKMQ (reference sequence). V gave up 1 base and J gave up 0 bases, with 11 bases separating them. The CDR3 sequence is 16 residues long. The CDR3 nucleotides read TGTGCCAGCAGCTTAGATACTGGGACTAGCACAGATACGCAGTATTTT. It specifies CASSLDTGTSTDTQYF.

In its sample, this clonotype was seen many times. This chain links TRBV19 with TRBJ2-1; TRBD1 might be the D (5 bases). This CDR3 region has 13 residues. Germline V gene sequence: CDR1 LNHDA, CDR2 SQIVND (reference sequence). With 5 bases removed from V and 5 bases from J, the gap between germline ends came to 10 bases. The CDR3 reads CASSLRAHNEQFF. The DNA for the CDR3 is TGTGCCAGTAGTCTCAGGGCCCACAATGAGCAGTTCTTC.